Below, 32 T cell receptor beta chains from the same sample are listed, as sequenced in a study of beta chain features in type 1 diabetes. Study-level points and caveats: All four CD4+ subsets from Type 1 diabetes patients carried moderately but significantly shorter TCRB CDR3s.

The antigens of these receptors remain unknown. Expressed TCRB transcripts were sequenced because the isolated RNA had all been reverse transcribed beforehand. Data came from immunoSEQ multiplex PCR; TCRdb stores just in-frame clones and leaves some out. The sample consists of 300,000 to 400,000 clones, over 8.5% of them appearing once. Source material: central memory CD4+ T cells from blood. These receptor sequences come from a man under 40 with type 1 diabetes.

A few counts support this clone. V gene TRBV19 combines with J gene TRBJ2-5, with D possibly matching TRBD1 (5 bases). Per germline, CDR1 LNHDA and CDR2 SQIVND (reference sequence). The CDR3 consists of 14 residues. V was shortened by 3 bases and J by 1 base, with 9 bases between the two germline ends. The CDR3: CASSMGQLQETQYF. The CDR3 nucleotides are TGTGCCAGTAGTATGGGGCAGCTCCAAGAGACCCAGTACTTC.

This clone was found a few times. The chain recombines TRBV27 with TRBJ2-7; 8 nucleotides match TRBD2. Germline CDR1 reads MNHEY; CDR2 reads SMNVEV (reference sequence). V was clipped by 0 bases and J by 2 bases; unmatched bases: 6. The CDR3 consists of 16 residues. Here the CDR3 reads CASSLSRLATTYEQYF. CDR3 DNA: TGTGCCAGCAGTTTATCTCGACTAGCGACCACCTACGAGCAGTACTTC.

This clone was seen a few times. Within the sample, other DNA sequences also encode this same CDR3. V is TRBV28 and J is TRBJ2-7; D is perhaps TRBD2 (7 bases). Per the germline V gene, CDR1 is MDHEN and CDR2 is SYDVKM. This CDR3 has 12 residues. Trimming took off 6 bases at V and 4 bases at J, with 10 bases between the two ends. This CDR3 reads CASRRGGYEQYF. CDR3 sequence (DNA): TGTGCCAGCAGAAGGGGGGGATACGAGCAGTACTTC.

This clone came up many times. This sequence joins TRBV10-3 and TRBJ2-5, with 12 bases that match TRBD2. Trimming cost V 10 bases and J 5 bases; bases outside gene matches: 8. Germline CDR1 and CDR2: ENHRY and SYGVKD. The CDR3 runs 14 residues. The CDR3 loop reads CATRTSGDLETQYF. The CDR3 bases are TGTGCCACGCGGACTAGCGGGGACCTCGAGACCCAGTACTTC.

The sample holds many counts of this clone. Other DNA sequences in the sample encode the same CDR3. CDR3 bases: TGCGCCAGCAGCTTGGGGCAGGGGAGCAATCAGCCCCAGCATTTT. It is translated as CASSLGQGSNQPQHF. This sequence joins TRBV5-1 and TRBJ1-5; a weak D match, TRBD1 (6 bases). V gave up 0 bases and J gave up 1 base, with 8 bases separating them. The CDR3 sequence is 15 residues long. The germline CDR1 and CDR2 sequences are SGHRS and YFSETQ.

V is TRBV9 and J is TRBJ2-2, with 9 positions matching TRBD1. CDR3 size: 16 residues. The V segment lost 0 bases and the J segment 6 bases; nucleotides outside the gene matches: 6. Per germline, CDR1 SGDLS and CDR2 YYNGEE. The CDR3 DNA reads as TGTGCCAGCAGCGTAGTTTGGACAGGGGACGCCGGGGAGCTGTTTTTT. It codes for CASSVVWTGDAGELFF. The whole variable domain, filled in from reference TRBV9 and TRBJ2-2, reads DSGVTQTPKHLITATGQRVTLRCSPRSGDLSVYWYQQSLDQGLQFLIQYYNGEERAKGNILERFSAQQFPDLHSELNLSSLELGDSALYFCASSVVWTGDAGELFFGEGSRLTVL.

The chain uses TRBV2 and TRBJ1-2, with no clear D. The V and J ends lost 6 bases and 4 bases respectively, with 18 bases between them. The CDR3 is 15 residues long. Germline CDR1 and CDR2: SNHLY and FYNNEI. The CDR3 region is CASSGANGPAYGYTF. The CDR3, as DNA: TGTGCCAGCAGCGGAGCGAACGGGCCTGCCTATGGCTACACCTTC.

The chain uses TRBV6-4 and TRBJ1-2; no definite D call. Germline V lookup: CDR1 MRHNA, CDR2 SNTAGT. The germline V and J ends were trimmed by 5 bases and 0 bases, with 13 bases remaining between them. There are 15 residues in the CDR3. In DNA, the CDR3 is TGTGCCAGCAGTCCCAGCAAGACGCCTAACTATGGCTACACCTTC. It codes for CASSPSKTPNYGYTF.

The chain links TRBV5-6 to TRBJ2-3; D tentatively reads TRBD1 or TRBD2 (5 bases each). V was trimmed by 0 bases and J by 0 bases, leaving 8 bases between them. The CDR3 spans 15 residues. Germline loops: CDR1 SGHDT, CDR2 YYEEEE. The CDR3 here is CASSLGGRSTDTQYF. CDR3 nucleotide sequence: TGTGCCAGCAGCTTGGGGGGACGCAGCACAGATACGCAGTATTTT.

Only a few counts were recorded for this clone. The V and J genes are TRBV4-1 and TRBJ1-5, with 7 bases aligning to TRBD1. This CDR3 comprises 18 residues. CDR1 and CDR2 (germline): MGHRA, YSYEKL. Trimming took 0 bases from V and 1 from J; bases not matched to a gene: 9. As DNA, the CDR3 is TGCGCCAGCAGCCAAGAAGGGACAGCGACTTCCAGCAATCAGCCCCAGCATTTT. Protein sequence: CASSQEGTATSSNQPQHF.

The chain carries TRBV30 and TRBJ2-1; 8 nucleotides align to TRBD2. Germline trimming cut 4 bases from V and 6 bases from J; bases unmatched to any gene: 14. The CDR3 covers 16 residues. CDR1 and CDR2 from the germline V gene are GTSNPN and SVGIG (reference sequence). This CDR3 reads CAWIYPKREWSNEQFF. The CDR3 bases are TGTGCCTGGATATACCCAAAGCGGGAGTGGAGCAATGAGCAGTTCTTC.

CDR3 nucleotide sequence: TGCGCCAGCAGCCCGGGGACTAGCGGGAGGGCCACCGGGGAGCTGTTTTTT. It codes for CASSPGTSGRATGELFF. The rearrangement uses TRBV5-1 and TRBJ2-2; 16 bases are shared with TRBD2. The junction had 4 bases not matched to a gene; V was cut back by 4 bases and J by 4 bases. The CDR3 runs 17 residues. Germline values: CDR1 SGHRS, CDR2 YFSETQ.

V and J are TRBV7-9 and TRBJ2-1; no definite D call. The V end lost 5 bases, the J end lost 4 bases, and 9 bases lay between the germline ends. Germline loops: CDR1 SEHNR, CDR2 FQNEAQ (reference sequence). There are 13 residues in the CDR3. CDR3 loop: CASSLDQYNEQFF. CDR3 bases: TGTGCCAGCAGCCTCGACCAATACAATGAGCAGTTCTTC.

The chain has TRBV28 and TRBJ2-1; 10 nucleotides agree with TRBD2. Germline V gives CDR1 MDHEN, CDR2 SYDVKM. This CDR3 spans 12 amino acids. The CDR3 here is CTSGTSDNEQFF. The CDR3 DNA follows: TGTACCTCCGGGACTAGCGACAATGAGCAGTTCTTC. The variable domain in full, with the rest retrieved from reference TRBV28 and TRBJ2-1, is DVKVTQSSRYLVKRTGEKVFLECVQDMDHENMFWYRQDPGLGLRLIYFSYDVKMKEKGDIPEGYSVSREKKERFSLILESASTNQTSMYLCTSGTSDNEQFFGPGTRLTVL.

This clone is labeled medium-sized. This chain joins TRBV2 and TRBJ2-3, with D unclear. Between the trimmed V and J ends, which lost 3 bases and 7 bases, there was a span of 14 bases. Germline V gene data show CDR1 as SNHLY and CDR2 as FYNNEI. The length of the CDR3 is 14 residues. CDR3 nucleotides: TGTGCCAGCAGTGACTGGTACCAGGAGAATACGCAGTATTTT. Translated: CASSDWYQENTQYF.

This clone turned up a few times. The J gene is TRBJ2-7, the V gene TRBV9; TRBD2 is a possible D gene (6 bases). This CDR3 has 14 residues. Germline CDR1 and CDR2: SGDLS and YYNGEE. The V end was cut by 2 bases, the J end by 0 bases, with 9 bases between. The CDR3 sequence: CASSVGGPSYEQYF. CDR3 nucleotides: TGTGCCAGCAGCGTGGGGGGACCCTCCTACGAGCAGTACTTC.

A few counts support this clone. J is TRBJ2-5 and V is TRBV11-2; D uncertain. CDR3 length equals 12 residues. The V end lost 3 bases, the J end lost 1 base, and 3 bases lay between the germline ends. The germline gives CDR1 SGHAT, CDR2 FQNNGV. The CDR3, as DNA: TGTGCCAGCAGCTTTATCCAAGAGACCCAGTACTTC. Amino acids: CASSFIQETQYF.

In its sample, this clone was seen a few times. The J gene is TRBJ2-7, the V gene TRBV27, with unresolved D. Germline V gene sequence: CDR1 MNHEY, CDR2 SMNVEV (reference sequence). Trimming shortened V by 2 bases and J by 3 bases, and 11 bases separated the two germline ends. The CDR3 runs 14 residues. The CDR3 loop reads CASSLSGPYYEQYF. CDR3 sequence (DNA): TGTGCCAGCAGTTTAAGTGGGCCGTACTACGAGCAGTACTTC.

In this sample, this clone turned up many times. The chain carries TRBV28 and TRBJ2-1, with D perhaps matching TRBD2 (5 bases). The length of the CDR3 is 16 residues. CDR1 and CDR2 from the germline V gene are MDHEN and SYDVKM. Trimming removed 5 bases at V and 3 bases at J, with 17 bases between. CDR3 coding DNA: TGTGCCAGCAGTCGGCGTAGTGGCGCGGGCTACAATGAGCAGTTCTTC. Its translation is CASSRRSGAGYNEQFF.

CDR3 sequence: CASTLLASGGLYF. DNA of the CDR3: TGTGCCAGCACCCTACTAGCTAGCGGGGGTCTATATTTT. This chain joins TRBV2 and TRBJ2-3, with TRBD2 identical over 10 bases. Trimming at V came to 7 bases and at J to 15 bases, leaving 13 bases not matched to a gene. Germline CDR1 and CDR2: SNHLY and FYNNEI. The CDR3 is made up of 13 amino acids.

The V and J genes are TRBV10-3 and TRBJ2-4; a weak D match, TRBD1 (6 bases). The ends were cut back, 10 bases at V and 0 bases at J, with 16 bases in the middle. This CDR3 is built from 15 residues. The germline V gene has CDR1 ENHRY and CDR2 SYGVKD. In DNA form, the CDR3 reads TGTGCCAAGACTGACAGGACACTAGCCAAAAACATTCAGTACTTC. This sequence encodes CAKTDRTLAKNIQYF.

This clone was observed a handful of times. V usage is TRBV18 and J usage is TRBJ1-3, with TRBD1 as a possible D gene (5 bases). This CDR3 is built from 14 residues. Germline assignment: CDR1 KGHSH and CDR2 LQKENI. The V end was cut by 3 bases, the J end by 4 bases, with 10 bases between. In DNA, the CDR3 is TGTGCCAGCTCACCGGGGGATTCGGGAAACACCATATATTTT. Its translation: CASSPGDSGNTIYF.

The chain couples TRBV19 to TRBJ2-1, with 11 bases that match TRBD2. Trimming cost V 3 bases and J 9 bases; bases outside gene matches: 10. Germline assignment: CDR1 LNHDA and CDR2 SQIVND (reference sequence). This CDR3 spans 16 amino acids. The CDR3: CASSILAGGIGVEQFF. The CDR3 coding sequence is TGTGCCAGTAGTATCCTAGCGGGAGGAATTGGCGTTGAGCAGTTCTTC. The full variable domain, in which reference TRBV19 and TRBJ2-1 provide the parts outside the CDR3, is DGGITQSPKYLFRKEGQNVTLSCEQNLNHDAMYWYRQDPGQGLRLIYYSQIVNDFQKGDIAEGYSVSREKKESFPLTVTSAQKNPTAFYLCASSILAGGIGVEQFFGPGTRLTVL.

The V and J genes are TRBV18 and TRBJ1-2; a weak D match, TRBD1 (5 bases). This CDR3 has 15 residues. Trimming stripped 4 bases from V and 4 bases from J, with 16 bases between. CDR1 and CDR2 from the germline V gene are KGHSH and LQKENI. This CDR3 reads CASSREGVEGYGYTF. CDR3 in DNA: TGTGCCAGCTCACGCGAAGGGGTTGAAGGCTATGGCTACACCTTC. Full variable domain (rest looked up from reference TRBV18 and TRBJ1-2): NAGVMQNPRHLVRRRGQEARLRCSPMKGHSHVYWYRQLPEEGLKFMVYLQKENIIDESGMPKERFSAEFPKEGPSILRIQQVVRGDSAAYFCASSREGVEGYGYTFGSGTRLTVV.

This clone has just a few counts. V gene TRBV6-5 combines with J gene TRBJ2-1; D is possibly TRBD1 (6 bases). The CDR3 runs 13 residues. Trimming took off 10 bases at V and 6 bases at J, with 16 bases between the two ends. Germline loops: CDR1 MNHEY, CDR2 SVGAGI. CDR3 bases: TGTGCCATCAGCCAACAGGGCTCCAATGAGCAGTTCTTC. It translates to CAISQQGSNEQFF.

The J gene is TRBJ2-6, the V gene TRBV18; D is unresolved. In germline, CDR1 is KGHSH, CDR2 LQKENI. The V end lost 5 bases, the J end lost 2 bases, and 25 bases lay between the germline ends. This CDR3 comprises 20 residues. CDR3 sequence: CASSKSSNIGTLPGANVLTF. CDR3 coding DNA: TGTGCCAGCTCAAAGTCCTCGAATATCGGTACCCTCCCTGGGGCCAACGTCCTGACTTTC.

V usage is TRBV6-7 and J usage is TRBJ2-7, with TRBD2 identical over 7 bases. TRBV6-7 is an ORF for which the function is uncertain. V was pared by 2 bases and J by 4 bases, with 17 bases of the junction left unmatched. The CDR3 has 18 amino acids. This CDR3 reads CASSYPTSRGGRAYEQYF. The CDR3 bases are TGTGCCAGCAGTTACCCTACCTCAAGAGGCGGGAGAGCTTACGAGCAGTACTTC.

This chain connects TRBV7-2 to TRBJ2-5; a weak D match, TRBD2 (6 bases). The CDR3 covers 16 residues. Germline assignment: CDR1 SGHTA and CDR2 FQGNSA. V lost 0 bases and J lost 2, with 13 bases in between. The CDR3 DNA is TGTGCCAGCAGCTTAGCGCGGGGACGGCGGCAAGAGACCCAGTACTTC. This encodes CASSLARGRRQETQYF.

This clone was seen at least ten times. CDR3 amino acids: CASRSQSNTEAFF. The CDR3 DNA follows: TGTGCCAGCAGGTCACAGTCGAACACTGAAGCTTTCTTT. This chain joins TRBV6-5 and TRBJ1-1; D remains unclear. In germline, CDR1 is MNHEY, CDR2 SVGAGI. V dropped 6 bases and J dropped 1 base, with 9 bases sitting between them. This CDR3 contains 13 residues.

As concerns this clone: A clone one base away is much larger, so this may be a read error. This sample includes further DNA sequences coding for the same CDR3. The chain uses TRBV7-8 and TRBJ2-5, with no clear D. CDR3 length: 11 amino acids. The germline V gene has CDR1 SGHVS and CDR2 FQNEAQ. The germline V and J ends were trimmed by 4 bases and 1 base, with 1 base remaining between them. In DNA form, the CDR3 reads TGTGCCAGCAGCTCCCAAGAGACCCAGTACTTC. Protein product: CASSSQETQYF.

The rearrangement joins TRBV5-1 to TRBJ2-5, with 10 bases identical to TRBD1. The closer fit of TRBJ2-7 to the DNA end suggests the J call may be wrong. The V gene's germline CDR1 is SGHRS and CDR2 YFSETQ. The CDR3 has 15 amino acids. The CDR3 DNA is TGCGCCAGCAGCCCCGGACAGGGGGTCTCCTACGAGCAGTACTTC. Translated: CASSPGQGVSYEQYF.

J is TRBJ1-1 and V is TRBV29-1; no clear D. Germline V gene lookup returns CDR1 SQVTM and CDR2 ANQGSEA. This CDR3 region has 13 residues. Between the trimmed V and J ends, which lost 0 bases and 5 bases, there was a span of 10 bases. CDR3 coding DNA: TGCAGCGTTGAAGAGCAGGATGGGACTGAAGCTTTCTTT. Residues: CSVEEQDGTEAFF.